This T cell receptor (beta chain) originates from a study of shared clonotypes between healthy human individuals. Profiled with immunoSEQ multiplex PCR; TCRdb holds only in-frame clones, not every one. The sample has 2 million to 2.5 million clones, 85% to 95% seen once. Per the germline V gene, CDR1 is SNHLY and CDR2 is FYNNEI. The trim removed 4 bases at V and 8 bases at J, leaving 14 bases unmatched. This CDR3 has 18 residues. The chain joins TRBV2 to TRBJ2-1; TRBD2 matches at 13 bases. The sample comprised naive CD4+ T cells from PBMCs. Subset here: CD45RA+ positively selected. This receptor was taken from a man younger than 35 in good health. Some clones in this sample may be carry-over from other donors' samples. Here the CDR3 reads CASSGTLAGTSGEYEQFF. The CDR3 region has the DNA TGTGCCAGCAGTGGGACTTTAGCCGGGACTAGCGGGGAGTATGAGCAGTTCTTC.